This TCR beta chain was sequenced in a study of T-cell reconstitution after alpha-beta-depleted transplantation in children. Findings of the study overall: Two months or so post-transplant, alpha-beta T cells reportedly derived from several hundred expanded graft clones. Most T-cell counts and diversity one year after the transplant came from T cells that were newly produced. High day-60 TCRbeta diversity in some patients came from surviving recipient T cells and thymic progenitors.

By share, this clonotype ranks as large. Its target is not known. Unique molecular identifiers were built into the TCRbeta library. TCRdb re-derived calls from the PCR reads in MiXCR, one entry per CDR3 protein. The table has about 7,200 distinct CDR3 sequences, around 5.3% seen once. The CDR3 is made up of 15 amino acids. With V trimmed by 5 bases and J by 2 bases, 4 bases remained unmatched. Germline CDR1 reads DFQATT; CDR2 reads SNEGSKA (reference sequence). J is TRBJ2-3 and V is TRBV20-1, with 13 bases fitting TRBD2. The material sequenced was PBMCs, mostly from graft donor cells, taken 180 days after TCRalphabeta/CD19-depleted stem cell transplant. This clonotype originated in a child younger than two who had a stem cell transplant for acute myeloid leukemia, so the T cells may come from the graft donor. The CDR3 sequence: CSAPGLAGDTDTQYF. CDR3 bases: TGCAGTGCTCCAGGACTAGCGGGAGACACAGATACGCAGTATTTT.